These 27 T cell receptor beta chains share one sample of origin, sequenced in a study of blood T cell repertoires in COVID-19. The table came from immunoSEQ multiplex PCR; TCRdb's copy has only in-frame clones and leaves some out. The repertoire has 150,000 to 200,000 clones, roughly 77% of them found once; the top ten carry almost 6%. What was sequenced was peripheral blood. The source of these receptors is a middle-aged woman with COVID-19, enrolled during active disease.

The V call is TRBV21-1, the J call TRBJ2-7; the D call TRBD1 from the table was never checked on the DNA. TRBV21-1 is listed as a pseudogene. The CDR3 has 11 residues. CDR3 sequence (DNA): TGTGCCAGCAGAATTTCAGGGTTGCAGTACTTC. Encoded protein: CASRISGLQYF.

The chain joins TRBV29-1 to TRBJ2-5, with 9 bases that match TRBD1. The J segment lost 4 bases and the V segment lost 3 bases, leaving 15 bases of the junction unmatched. Per the germline V gene, CDR1 is SQVTM and CDR2 is ANQGSEA. This CDR3 is built from 17 residues. The CDR3: CSVEGLWDREITETQYF. DNA for the CDR3: TGCAGCGTTGAGGGACTCTGGGACAGGGAAATAACAGAGACCCAGTACTTC.

This chain uses TRBV7-3 with TRBJ2-7; D not resolved. Trimming cost V 5 bases and J 3 bases, with 11 bases left between them. Germline V gives CDR1 SGHTA, CDR2 FQGTGA. The CDR3 consists of 13 residues. The CDR3, as DNA: TGTGCCAGCAGCCCCCCTGGCAGCTACGAGCAGTACTTC. This codes for CASSPPGSYEQYF.

J is TRBJ2-1 and V is TRBV9, with TRBD2 matching over 11 bases. Losses at the gene ends were 1 base for V and 0 bases for J; bases not matched to a gene: 9. The CDR3 covers 19 residues. Per the germline V gene, CDR1 is SGDLS and CDR2 is YYNGEE. CDR3 DNA: TGTGCCAGCAGCGTACGGTCTAGCGGGGGGCTCAGCTCCTACAATGAGCAGTTCTTC. It codes for CASSVRSSGGLSSYNEQFF.

The chain uses TRBV11-3 and TRBJ2-5; a weak D match, TRBD1 (6 bases). The CDR3 is made up of 14 amino acids. V was cut by 3 bases and J by 3 bases, with 11 bases left in between. The germline V gene has CDR1 SGHNT and CDR2 YENEEA. The chain's CDR3 is CASSFAGTKETQYF. The DNA of the CDR3 is TGTGCCAGCAGCTTTGCCGGGACAAAAGAGACCCAGTACTTC.

The rearrangement links TRBV5-1 to TRBJ2-1; 9 bases are shared with TRBD2. V was pared by 3 bases and J by 6 bases, with 10 bases of the junction left unmatched. Germline assignment: CDR1 SGHRS and CDR2 YFSETQ. The CDR3 contains 16 residues. The CDR3 is CASSSLAGEGFNEQFF. The CDR3 coding sequence is TGCGCCAGCAGCTCCTTAGCGGGGGAGGGATTCAATGAGCAGTTCTTC.

This clone was detected a few times. This chain joins TRBV2 and TRBJ1-3; 7 bases align to TRBD1. The CDR3 has 14 residues. The V and J ends lost 4 bases and 5 bases, in that order; junction bases with no gene match: 5. Per germline, CDR1 SNHLY and CDR2 FYNNEI. In DNA, the CDR3 is TGTGCCAGCAGTGCACAGGGGTTTAGAAACACCATATATTTT. It codes for CASSAQGFRNTIYF.

The chain recombines TRBV27 with TRBJ1-1; unclear D gene. The CDR3 has 13 residues. The V gene's germline CDR1 is MNHEY and CDR2 SMNVEV (reference sequence). The V end was cut by 6 bases, the J end by 1 base, with 9 bases between. The CDR3: CASSLGTNTEAFF. In nucleotides, the CDR3 is TGTGCCAGCAGCCTAGGCACGAACACTGAAGCTTTCTTT.

The J gene is TRBJ1-5, the V gene TRBV27; D possibly corresponds to TRBD1 (6 bases). Trimming shortened V by 6 bases and J by 9 bases, and 21 bases separated the two germline ends. Germline loops: CDR1 MNHEY, CDR2 SMNVEV (reference sequence). The CDR3 covers 15 residues. In DNA, the CDR3 is TGTGCCAGCAGGACCACAGGGTATAGGGAGGGGCCCCAGCATTTT. Its translation: CASRTTGYREGPQHF.

This rearrangement joins TRBV3-1 (or the pseudogene TRBV3-2) to TRBJ1-3; perhaps TRBD1 as D (5 bases). From germline, CDR1 is LGHDT and CDR2 YNNKEL (reference sequence). V was clipped by 7 bases and J by 0 bases, with 16 bases between them. The CDR3 extends over 16 amino acids. CDR3 residues: CASTNPGRGSGNTIYF. Written as DNA, the CDR3 is TGTGCCAGCACCAACCCGGGGAGGGGCTCTGGAAACACCATATATTTT.

This chain connects TRBV5-1 to TRBJ2-3; a possible D gene is TRBD2 (6 bases). The V gene lost 0 bases and the J gene lost 4 bases, with 9 bases spanning the gap. This CDR3 is built from 14 residues. Germline V gene data show CDR1 as SGHRS and CDR2 as YFSETQ. The CDR3 spells CASSLGRAPDTQYF. The CDR3 nucleotides are TGCGCCAGCAGCTTGGGGAGGGCCCCAGATACGCAGTATTTT.

This clone has only one observation. This chain uses TRBV5-1 with TRBJ1-4; D call uncertain. The V end was cut by 0 bases, the J end by 4 bases, with 10 bases between. The CDR3 is 15 residues long. CDR1 is SGHRS, CDR2 YFSETQ, per germline. DNA of the CDR3: TGCGCCAGCAGCTTGGGGGCAGCCCGTAATGAAAAACTGTTTTTT. Its protein product is CASSLGAARNEKLFF.

The gene calls are TRBV6-2 or TRBV6-3 and TRBJ2-5, with 7 bases aligning to TRBD2. V lost 4 bases, J lost 5 bases, and 7 bases stayed unmatched. The CDR3 extends over 14 amino acids. From germline, CDR1 is MNHEY and CDR2 SVGEGT. CDR3 bases: TGTGCCAGCAGTTCCAGCGGGGTCAGGGAGACCCAGTACTTC. Residues: CASSSSGVRETQYF.

This clone was picked up one time. V is TRBV5-1 and J is TRBJ2-1; 8 bases agree with TRBD1. V shed 0 bases and J 5 bases; nucleotides not matched to a gene: 7. CDR3 size: 16 residues. Germline V gene sequence: CDR1 SGHRS, CDR2 YFSETQ. The CDR3, as DNA: TGCGCCAGCAGCTTGGGGGCAGGGGGCGTCCACAATGAGCAGTTCTTC. It yields the protein CASSLGAGGVHNEQFF.

V is TRBV4-3 and J is TRBJ1-4; unclear D gene. The V gene's germline CDR1 is LGHNA and CDR2 YSLEER. The CDR3 contains 15 residues. V was trimmed by 0 bases and J by 6 bases, leaving 11 bases between them. The CDR3 DNA follows: TGCGCCAGCAGCCAAGATCTGAGGGTGGATGAAAAACTGTTTTTT. Amino acids: CASSQDLRVDEKLFF.

This clone was recorded a few times. The chain employs TRBV30 and TRBJ2-1, with a possible D match to TRBD1 (6 bases). This CDR3 contains 12 residues. Germline-derived CDR1 and CDR2 are GTSNPN and SVGIG (reference sequence). V was shortened by 1 base and J by 6 bases, with 7 bases between the two germline ends. CDR3 sequence (DNA): TGTGCCTGGAGTGAAGGGGGCAATGAGCAGTTCTTC. This codes for CAWSEGGNEQFF.

This chain links TRBV3-1 (or the pseudogene TRBV3-2) with TRBJ1-1, with a possible D match to TRBD1 (6 bases). The germline CDR1 and CDR2 sequences are LGHDT and YNNKEL (reference sequence). The CDR3 sequence is 14 residues long. Between the trimmed V and J ends, which lost 4 bases and 2 bases, there was a span of 11 bases. The CDR3 nucleotides are TGTGCCAGCAGCCCCCGGACAGCAAACACTGAAGCTTTCTTT. Translated, it gives CASSPRTANTEAFF.

This clone was picked up one time. The J gene is TRBJ1-4, the V gene TRBV18; D uncertain. Germline V gene sequence: CDR1 KGHSH, CDR2 LQKENI. The CDR3 length is 17 residues. V lost 4 bases to trimming and J lost 0 bases, with 15 bases between them. The CDR3 loop reads CASSLFGSLATNEKLFF. CDR3 in DNA: TGTGCCAGCTCACTCTTTGGGAGCCTTGCAACTAATGAAAAACTGTTTTTT.

The chain links TRBV25-1 to TRBJ2-7, with D possibly being TRBD1 (5 bases). Trimming pared 2 bases from V and 3 bases from J, leaving 17 bases between. The CDR3 consists of 16 residues. Germline CDR1 is MGHDK and CDR2 is SYGVNS. CDR3 bases: TGTGCCAGCAGTGAAGTCGCGACAGCAGGAAGCTACGAGCAGTACTTC. Protein: CASSEVATAGSYEQYF.

This chain uses TRBV3-1 (or the pseudogene TRBV3-2) with TRBJ2-3; 10 bases fit TRBD2. V lost 3 bases and J lost 5; bases outside the gene matches: 5. Germline lookup yields CDR1 LGHDT and CDR2 YNNKEL (reference sequence). This CDR3 spans 15 amino acids. CDR3 amino acids: CASSQRTSGRDTQYF. Here the CDR3 DNA reads TGTGCCAGCAGCCAGAGGACTAGCGGTAGAGATACGCAGTATTTT.

This chain connects TRBV30 to TRBJ2-7, with no clear D. Trimming left V 7 bases short and J 0 bases short, with 7 bases between. The CDR3 is 11 amino acids. Germline V gene data show CDR1 as GTSNPN and CDR2 as SVGIG (reference sequence). CDR3 region: CALTSSYEQYF. The CDR3 bases are TGTGCCTTGACAAGCTCCTACGAGCAGTACTTC.

The rearrangement joins TRBV7-9 to TRBJ1-1, with D tentatively TRBD1 (5 bases). CDR1 and CDR2 (germline): SEHNR, FQNEAQ (reference sequence). Trimming pared 7 bases from V and 1 base from J, leaving 10 bases between. The CDR3 covers 13 residues. CDR3 region: CASIAGPNTEAFF. CDR3 sequence (DNA): TGTGCCAGCATAGCGGGACCGAACACTGAAGCTTTCTTT.

This chain connects TRBV27 to TRBJ2-1, with D maybe TRBD2 (6 bases). V gave up 4 bases and J gave up 9 bases, with 13 bases separating them. Germline V gene sequence: CDR1 MNHEY, CDR2 SMNVEV (reference sequence). This CDR3 is built from 13 residues. The CDR3 sequence: CASSSGVSLEQFF. The DNA for the CDR3 is TGTGCCAGCAGTTCGGGAGTGAGTCTTGAGCAGTTCTTC.

The chain carries TRBV29-1 and TRBJ1-1; D might be TRBD1 (5 bases). Germline loops: CDR1 SQVTM, CDR2 ANQGSEA. Trimming removed 3 bases at V and 1 base at J, with 6 bases between. CDR3 length equals 12 residues. CDR3 region: CSVDRANTEAFF. For the CDR3, the DNA is TGCAGCGTTGACAGGGCGAACACTGAAGCTTTCTTT.

The table lists this clone with a few counts. The chain uses TRBV7-8 and TRBJ2-2, with 7 positions matching TRBD1. Germline assignment: CDR1 SGHVS and CDR2 FQNEAQ. The CDR3 is 15 residues long. With 3 bases clipped from V and 1 base from J, the junction kept 2 bases outside the gene matches. The CDR3 coding sequence is TGTGCCAGCAGCTTCCGGACAGGGAACACCGGGGAGCTGTTTTTT. Its translation is CASSFRTGNTGELFF.

The rearrangement links TRBV18 to TRBJ2-1, with D hard to call. V dropped 0 bases and J dropped 6 bases, with 6 bases sitting between them. The CDR3 extends over 13 amino acids. Germline V gene lookup returns CDR1 KGHSH and CDR2 LQKENI. The DNA for the CDR3 is TGTGCCAGCTCACCACCGTTAGCCAATGAGCAGTTCTTC. Translated: CASSPPLANEQFF.

The chain recombines TRBV28 with TRBJ2-7, with a possible D match to TRBD2 (6 bases). The germline V gene encodes CDR1 MDHEN and CDR2 SYDVKM. This CDR3 contains 19 residues. V dropped 3 bases and J dropped 4 bases, with 28 bases sitting between them. The CDR3 spells CASSFVSGRLGRRKYEQYF. In DNA form, the CDR3 reads TGTGCCAGCAGTTTTGTTTCTGGGCGGTTGGGGAGGAGAAAGTACGAGCAGTACTTC.